This TCR beta chain was recorded in a study of molecular identifiers for immune sequencing clone quantification. From the PCR reads, TCRdb called clonotypes with MiXCR, one entry per CDR3 protein. The table records over 300,000 distinct CDR3 sequences, roughly 24% of them present only once. The ends were cut back, 1 base at V and 2 bases at J, with 12 bases in the middle. Germline CDR1 is MGHRA and CDR2 is YSYEKL. The CDR3 is 15 residues long. Many counts were recorded for this clonotype. The chain couples TRBV4-1 to TRBJ2-7; D is possibly TRBD1 (6 bases). Sequenced input: naive CD8+ T cells from blood, with Jurkat cell RNA spiked in. Stated subset: FACS-sorted CD8+CD4-CCR7+CD45RA+ naive T cells. This sequence originates from a human donor in good health. Some libraries in this study had Jurkat cell RNA spiked in. CDR3 amino acids: CASSQAQDRPYEQYF. The CDR3 DNA reads as TGCGCCAGCAGCCAAGCCCAAGACAGGCCCTACGAGCAGTACTTC.